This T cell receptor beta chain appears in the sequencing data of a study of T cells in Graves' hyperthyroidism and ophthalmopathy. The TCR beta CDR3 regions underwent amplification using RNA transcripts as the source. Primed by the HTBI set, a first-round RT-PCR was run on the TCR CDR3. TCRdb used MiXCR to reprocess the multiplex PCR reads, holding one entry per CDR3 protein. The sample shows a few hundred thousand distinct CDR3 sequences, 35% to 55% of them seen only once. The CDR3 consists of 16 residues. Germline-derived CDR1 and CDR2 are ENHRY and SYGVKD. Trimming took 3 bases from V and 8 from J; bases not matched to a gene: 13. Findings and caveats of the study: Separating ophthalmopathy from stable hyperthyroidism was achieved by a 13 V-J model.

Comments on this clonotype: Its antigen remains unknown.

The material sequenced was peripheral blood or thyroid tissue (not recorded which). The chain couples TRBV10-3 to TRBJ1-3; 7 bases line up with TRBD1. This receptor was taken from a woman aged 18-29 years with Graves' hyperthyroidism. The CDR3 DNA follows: TGTGCCATCAGTGACTTTACGGGACAGTATGGCTACACCATATATTTT. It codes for CAISDFTGQYGYTIYF.